These T cell receptor beta chains were read from a single sample in a study of blood T cell repertoires in COVID-19. Assay used: immunoSEQ multiplex PCR; TCRdb lists only in-frame clones, some missing. Here the sample spans approximately 670,000 clones, approximately 90% being singletons. The sequencing sample was made of peripheral blood. All receptors come from a woman aged 18-29 years with acute or convalescent COVID-19. Both conserved end residues are part of each CDR3. The D gene is left open where the match is weak. Clone sizes are given selectively: once, few, many, or a class where the clone is expanded.

j_call | clone_size | v_call | d_call | cdr3_nt | cdr3_aa
TRBJ2-3 | NA | TRBV29-1 | NA | TGCAGCGCCGCGGGGTGGGCCCCAGATACGCAGTATTTT | CSAAGWAPDTQYF
TRBJ2-3 | NA | TRBV11-3 | TRBD2 | TGTGCCAGCAGCCCCGGGACTAGCGGGGGCGCCAGCACGGATACGCAGTATTTT | CASSPGTSGGASTDTQYF
TRBJ1-2 | NA | TRBV29-1 | NA | TGCAGCGTTGACCCAGTATTCTCTAACTATGGCTACACCTTC | CSVDPVFSNYGYTF
TRBJ1-2 | NA | TRBV28 | NA | TGTGCCAGCACCCCTCGGCCGGGCAGGGCTAACTATGGCTACACCTTC | CASTPRPGRANYGYTF
TRBJ1-1 | NA | TRBV19 | TRBD1 | TGTGCCAGTAGTACCCTCGACAGGGGAGGCACTGAAGCTTTCTTT | CASSTLDRGGTEAFF
TRBJ1-1 | NA | TRBV19 | NA | TGTGCCAGTAGTATCCTTCGGGGGAGGGCTGAAGCTTTCTTT | CASSILRGRAEAFF
TRBJ1-6 | NA | TRBV9 | TRBD1 | TGTGCCAGCAGCGTAGGTGTTTCAGGGGGCCCTAATAATTCACCCCTCCACTTT | CASSVGVSGGPNNSPLHF
TRBJ2-1 | NA | TRBV18 | TRBD2 | TGTGCCAGCTCACCGCCCGGGGGGTCCGGCCATGAGCAGTTCTTC | CASSPPGGSGHEQFF
TRBJ1-1 | NA | TRBV11-1 | TRBD1 | TGTGCCAGCAGCTCGACAGGGTTGAACACTGAAGCTTTCTTT | CASSSTGLNTEAFF
TRBJ2-1 | NA | TRBV6-5 | TRBD2 | TGTGCCAGCACCTCGGGGGCGGGGGGTTACAATGAGCAGTTCTTC | CASTSGAGGYNEQFF
TRBJ2-1 | NA | TRBV2 | TRBD1 | TGTGCCAGCAGCAGCCTCTCAAGCCGGGACAGGGGCTACAATGAGCAGTTCTTC | CASSSLSSRDRGYNEQFF
TRBJ1-5 | once | TRBV7-2 | TRBD1 | TGTGCCAGCAGCAACCGGGACAGCTTATATCAGCCCCAGCATTTT | CASSNRDSLYQPQHF
TRBJ1-2 | NA | TRBV7-9 | NA | TGTGCCAGCAGCTTATCGGGGTCAGCTAACTATGGCTACACCTTC | CASSLSGSANYGYTF
TRBJ2-7 | NA | TRBV5-1 | NA | TGCGCCAGCAGTGGTACGGGGTACTACGAGCAGTACTTC | CASSGTGYYEQYF
TRBJ1-3 | NA | TRBV30 | NA | TGTGCCTGGAGGGAGGCAGGCTCTGGAAACACCATATATTTT | CAWREAGSGNTIYF
TRBJ1-5 | NA | TRBV10-1 | NA | TGCGCCAGCAAGGGGGAATCCTGGACAGTAGGAAATCAGCCCCAGCATTTT | CASKGESWTVGNQPQHF
TRBJ1-1 | few | TRBV10-3 | NA | TGTGCCATCAGTGAGTCGAGCCGGGGGAATAAGACTGAAGCTTTCTTT | CAISESSRGNKTEAFF
TRBJ1-1 | NA | TRBV25-1 | NA | TGTGCCAGCAGACAGACAGGCACATTGAACACTGAAGCTTTCTTT | CASRQTGTLNTEAFF
TRBJ2-5 | NA | TRBV7-6 | NA | TGTGCCAGCAGCTTAAGGCAGGGGACGAAACGAGAGACCCAGTACTTC | CASSLRQGTKRETQYF
TRBJ1-1 | NA | TRBV4-3 | TRBD1 | TGCGCCAGCAGCCAGACCCCCGGACAGGGGGGCACTGAAGCTTTCTTT | CASSQTPGQGGTEAFF
TRBJ1-1 | NA | TRBV20-1 | NA | TGCACCCCGGACAGGAACACTGAAGCTTTCTTT | CTPDRNTEAFF
TRBJ1-1 | once | TRBV6-6 | TRBD1 | TGTGCCAGCAGCAGTTCGGACAGGGTAGCCACTGAAGCTTTCTTT | CASSSSDRVATEAFF
TRBJ1-2 | NA | TRBV7-2 | TRBD1 | TGTGCCAGCAGCCTCGACAGGGCCGCTAACTATGGCTACACCTTC | CASSLDRAANYGYTF
TRBJ1-3 | NA | TRBV7-2 | NA | TGTGCCAGCAGCTTGGCCCCCGGGGGAGCCTCTGGAAACACCATATATTTT | CASSLAPGGASGNTIYF
TRBJ1-2 | NA | TRBV6-5 | NA | TGTGCCAGCACGGATGCGGGTAACTATGGCTACACCTTC | CASTDAGNYGYTF
TRBJ1-6 | NA | TRBV5-6 | NA | TGTGCCAGCAGCCTGACCCAGGGGAAAGATTCACCCCTCCACTTT | CASSLTQGKDSPLHF
TRBJ1-1 | NA | TRBV3-1/TRBV3-2 | NA | TGTGCCAGCAGCCAAGCAGGGATACCTGAAGCTTTCTTT | CASSQAGIPEAFF
TRBJ1-6 | NA | TRBV5-8 | NA | TGTGCCAGCAGCTTGGTTAGCACCTCCTATAATTCACCCCTCCACTTT | CASSLVSTSYNSPLHF
TRBJ1-3 | NA | TRBV5-5 | TRBD1 | TGTGCCAGCAGCCCTGACAGGGTGAGCTCTGGAAACACCATATATTTT | CASSPDRVSSGNTIYF
TRBJ2-5 | NA | TRBV5-5 | NA | TGTGCCAGCAGCTTTTTTTTAGGGGGGGCCCAAGAGACCCAGTACTTC | CASSFFLGGAQETQYF
TRBJ2-3 | once | TRBV6-4 | TRBD2 | TGTGCCAGCAGTGCGGAGACTAGCGGGGGGGCCGCAGATACGCAGTATTTT | CASSAETSGGAADTQYF
TRBJ2-7 | NA | TRBV2 | TRBD1 | TGTGCCAGCATGAGCCGGACAGGGGGCAACTACGAGCAGTACTTC | CASMSRTGGNYEQYF
TRBJ1-4 | NA | TRBV2 | TRBD1 | TGTGCCAGCAGGGGGAGACAGGGAAATGAAAAACTGTTTTTT | CASRGRQGNEKLFF
TRBJ2-1 | NA | TRBV5-1 | TRBD1 | TGCGCCAGCAGCCCCGGGACAGGGACATACAATGAGCAGTTCTTC | CASSPGTGTYNEQFF
TRBJ1-3 | NA | TRBV2 | NA | TGTGCCAGCAGTGAGAAGAGTGGCAGCGCGTTAAACACCATATATTTT | CASSEKSGSALNTIYF